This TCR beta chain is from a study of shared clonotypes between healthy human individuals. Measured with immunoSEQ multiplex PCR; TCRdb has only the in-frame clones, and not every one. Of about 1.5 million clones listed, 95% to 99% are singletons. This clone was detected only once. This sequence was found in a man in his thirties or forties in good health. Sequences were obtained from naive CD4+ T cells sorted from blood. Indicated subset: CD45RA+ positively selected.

CDR3 region: CASKGRGAKNIQYF. The CDR3 region has the DNA TGTGCCAGCAAAGGGCGGGGGGCCAAAAACATTCAGTACTTC. J is TRBJ2-4 and V is TRBV6-5; the match to TRBD2 covers 7 bases. The CDR3 sequence is 14 residues long. Germline loops: CDR1 MNHEY, CDR2 SVGAGI. Losses at the gene ends were 7 bases for V and 1 base for J; bases not matched to a gene: 4.